The clone carrying this TCR beta chain was observed once. Assay: immunoSEQ multiplex PCR; the TCRdb copy retains only in-frame clones and omits some. The data show about 2,000 clones, 85% seen once. These data belong to a study of brain metastases from non-small cell lung cancer. J gave up 7 bases and V 5 bases, and 6 bases lay outside the gene matches. Germline loops: CDR1 MDHEN, CDR2 SYDVKM. CDR3 length equals 15 residues. This receptor was taken from a donor older than 35 with non-small cell lung cancer. Sequencing used tumor-adjacent normal tissue. The chain employs TRBV28 and TRBJ1-4, with 11 bases lining up with TRBD1. The CDR3 sequence is CASSLSGQGGEKLFF. The DNA for the CDR3 is TGTGCCAGCAGTCTCTCGGGACAGGGGGGTGAAAAACTGTTTTTT.